This T cell receptor beta chain was profiled in a study of CD8 T cells in Susac syndrome. General study findings and limits: The study conceded that relatively few individuals underwent its TCR sequencing and HLA analysis.

To note about this clonotype: As yet, its antigen is unknown.

TCR beta sequencing was performed on blood CD8+ and CD4+ T cells. TEMRA cells were FACS-enriched, unlike CD8+ and CD4+ T cells, which were negatively isolated. Reverse transcription of roughly 0.45 to 1 ug RNA was carried out with random hexamers. TCRdb ran MiXCR on the immunoSEQ multiplex PCR reads and lists one entry per CDR3 protein. The top ten clones hold 0.09% to 0.15% of a sample with over 350,000 distinct CDR3 sequences, roughly 85% of them seen once. Sequences were obtained from CD8+ T cells from PBMCs. This sequence was found in a human donor with multiple sclerosis.

The CDR3 region is CASSLGDSFAETQYF. The CDR3 nucleotides are TGCGCCAGCAGCTTGGGGGACAGTTTTGCGGAGACCCAGTACTTC. The V and J genes are TRBV5-1 and TRBJ2-5; 7 nucleotides align to TRBD1. Losses at the gene ends were 0 bases for V and 5 bases for J; bases not matched to a gene: 7. The CDR3 has 15 amino acids. The V gene's germline CDR1 is SGHRS and CDR2 YFSETQ.